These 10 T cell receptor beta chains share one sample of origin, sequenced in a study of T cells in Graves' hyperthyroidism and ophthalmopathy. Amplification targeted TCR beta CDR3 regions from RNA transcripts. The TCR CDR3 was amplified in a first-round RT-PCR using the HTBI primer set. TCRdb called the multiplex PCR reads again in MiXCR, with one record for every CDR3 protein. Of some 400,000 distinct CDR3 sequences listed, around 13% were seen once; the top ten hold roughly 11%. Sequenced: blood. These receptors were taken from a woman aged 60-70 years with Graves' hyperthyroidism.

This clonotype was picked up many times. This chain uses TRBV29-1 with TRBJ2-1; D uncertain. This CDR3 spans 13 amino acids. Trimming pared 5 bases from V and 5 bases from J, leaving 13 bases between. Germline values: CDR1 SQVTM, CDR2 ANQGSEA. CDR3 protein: CSVSSATDNEQFF. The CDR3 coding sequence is TGCAGCGTTTCAAGTGCGACCGACAATGAGCAGTTCTTC.

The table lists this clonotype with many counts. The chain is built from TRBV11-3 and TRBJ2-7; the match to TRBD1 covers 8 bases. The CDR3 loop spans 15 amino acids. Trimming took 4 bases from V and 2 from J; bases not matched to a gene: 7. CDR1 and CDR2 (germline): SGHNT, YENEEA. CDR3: CASSSMDRAPYEQYF. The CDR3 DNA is TGTGCCAGCAGCTCCATGGACAGGGCCCCCTACGAGCAGTACTTC.

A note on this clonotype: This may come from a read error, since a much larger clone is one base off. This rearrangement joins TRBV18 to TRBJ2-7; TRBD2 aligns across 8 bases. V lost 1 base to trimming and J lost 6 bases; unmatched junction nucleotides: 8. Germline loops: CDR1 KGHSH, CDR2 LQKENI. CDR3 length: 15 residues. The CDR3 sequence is CASSPRTGGPSEQYF. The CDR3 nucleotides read TGTGCCAGCTCACCACGGACGGGAGGGCCGTCCGAGCAGTACTTC.

DNA for the CDR3: TGTGCCAGCCAGGTGAGCGGGGGATACAATGAGCAGTTCTTC. It is translated as CASQVSGGYNEQFF. V and J are TRBV19 and TRBJ2-1, with 8 bases lining up with TRBD2. J lost 4 bases, V lost 9 bases, and 8 bases had no gene match. Looked up from germline, CDR1 is LNHDA and CDR2 is SQIVND (reference sequence). The CDR3 has 14 amino acids.

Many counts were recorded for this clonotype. The CDR3 region is CSARASGTGTGELFF. The DNA of the CDR3 is TGCAGTGCTAGAGCTAGTGGGACAGGGACCGGGGAGCTGTTTTTT. The J gene is TRBJ2-2, the V gene TRBV20-1; 9 bases are a match to TRBD1. The CDR3 has 15 residues. Per the germline V gene, CDR1 is DFQATT and CDR2 is SNEGSKA (reference sequence). V dropped 1 base and J dropped 5; count of bases not matched to a gene: 5.

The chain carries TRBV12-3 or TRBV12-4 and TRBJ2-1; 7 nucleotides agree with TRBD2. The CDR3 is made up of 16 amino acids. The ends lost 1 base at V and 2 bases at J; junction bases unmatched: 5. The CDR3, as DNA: TGTGCCAGCAGTTTAGGGGGAGGGCGACCCTACAATGAGCAGTTCTTC. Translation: CASSLGGGRPYNEQFF.

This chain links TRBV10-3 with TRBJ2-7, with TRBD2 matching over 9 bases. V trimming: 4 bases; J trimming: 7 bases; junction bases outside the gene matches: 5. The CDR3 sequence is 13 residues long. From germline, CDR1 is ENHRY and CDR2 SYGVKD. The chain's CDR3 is CAISVILAGEQYF. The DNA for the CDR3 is TGTGCCATCAGTGTCATCCTAGCGGGGGAGCAGTACTTC.

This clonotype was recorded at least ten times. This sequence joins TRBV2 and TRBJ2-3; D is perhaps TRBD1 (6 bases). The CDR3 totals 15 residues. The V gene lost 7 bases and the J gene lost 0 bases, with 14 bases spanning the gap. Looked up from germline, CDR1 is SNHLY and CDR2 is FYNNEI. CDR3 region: CASTVGQLSTDTQYF. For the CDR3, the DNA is TGTGCCAGCACCGTTGGACAGCTGAGCACAGATACGCAGTATTTT.

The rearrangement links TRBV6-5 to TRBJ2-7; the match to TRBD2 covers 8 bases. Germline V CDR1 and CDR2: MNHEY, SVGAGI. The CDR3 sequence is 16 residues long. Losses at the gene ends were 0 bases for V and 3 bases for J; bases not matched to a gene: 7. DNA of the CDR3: TGTGCCAGCAGTTACTCGCCTAGCGGGCCTTACTACGAGCAGTACTTC. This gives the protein CASSYSPSGPYYEQYF.

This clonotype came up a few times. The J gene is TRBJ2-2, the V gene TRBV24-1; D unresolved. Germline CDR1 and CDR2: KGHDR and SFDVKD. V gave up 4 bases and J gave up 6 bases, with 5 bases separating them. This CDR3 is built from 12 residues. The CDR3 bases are TGTGCCACCAGTGACGGACCCGGGGAGCTGTTTTTT. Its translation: CATSDGPGELFF.